The 30 T cell receptor beta chains below were found in one sample sequenced in a study of neurological immune-mediated disorders. Via MiXCR, TCRdb re-called the 5' RACE reads, giving one row per CDR3 protein. The sample holds around 70,000 distinct CDR3 sequences, less than 5.5% seen once. The specimen was PBMCs. The receptors were gathered from a man aged 18-30 years with multiple sclerosis.

This clonotype was counted many times. V and J are TRBV5-1 and TRBJ2-3; D is perhaps TRBD2 (6 bases). Trimming removed 2 bases from V and 3 bases from J, with 13 bases in between. The CDR3 is 15 amino acids. CDR1 is SGHRS and CDR2 is YFSETQ in the germline V gene. CDR3 DNA: TGCGCCAGCAGCTTCTTACTAGCCTTTACAGATACGCAGTATTTT. Protein: CASSFLLAFTDTQYF.

This clonotype was observed at least ten times. This sequence joins TRBV15 and TRBJ2-1; TRBD1 matches at 8 bases. The ends lost 0 bases at V and 5 bases at J; junction bases unmatched: 6. Looked up from germline, CDR1 is LNHNV and CDR2 is YYDKDF (reference sequence). This CDR3 is 16 amino acids long. The CDR3 nucleotides are TGTGCCACCAGCAGAGAGGTCAGGGGGCCGCACAATGAGCAGTTCTTC. Its translation: CATSREVRGPHNEQFF. The whole variable domain, filled in from reference TRBV15 and TRBJ2-1, reads DAMVIQNPRYQVTQFGKPVTLSCSQTLNHNVMYWYQQKSSQAPKLLFHYYDKDFNNEADTPDNFQSRRPNTSFCFLDIRSPGLGDTAMYLCATSREVRGPHNEQFFGPGTRLTVL.

This clonotype was seen a few times. Possible read error: a much larger clone is one base away. The chain has TRBV24-1 and TRBJ1-5; tentative D call: TRBD1 (5 bases). Trimming stripped 1 base from V and 6 bases from J, with 6 bases between. The germline V gene encodes CDR1 KGHDR and CDR2 SFDVKD. The CDR3 is made up of 13 amino acids. The DNA of the CDR3 is TGTGCCACCAGTGATTTAAGGGGTCAGCCCCAGCATTTT. Protein product: CATSDLRGQPQHF.

This clonotype was detected a few times. A much bigger clone sits one base away, suggesting this may be a read error. The CDR3 sequence: CSARVTGADTQYF. CDR3 nucleotides: TGCAGTGCTCGGGTCACGGGAGCAGATACGCAGTATTTT. The rearrangement uses TRBV20-1 and TRBJ2-3; D possibly corresponds to TRBD2 (6 bases). Germline CDR1 reads DFQATT; CDR2 reads SNEGSKA (reference sequence). This CDR3 has 13 amino acids. V was trimmed by 5 bases and J by 4 bases, leaving 13 bases between them.

This clonotype appeared many times. The V gene is TRBV27, the J gene TRBJ1-2, with D possibly being TRBD1 (6 bases). The germline V gene encodes CDR1 MNHEY and CDR2 SMNVEV (reference sequence). The V end was cut by 3 bases, the J end by 2 bases, with 16 bases between. The CDR3 runs 16 residues. The CDR3: CASSFHQTGRNYGYTF. Written as DNA, the CDR3 is TGTGCCAGCAGTTTCCATCAAACAGGGAGGAACTATGGCTACACCTTC.

This clonotype was observed at least ten times. The chain carries TRBV5-4 and TRBJ2-5; a weak D match, TRBD2 (6 bases). The V gene lost 9 bases and the J gene lost 4 bases, with 19 bases spanning the gap. From germline, CDR1 is SGHNT and CDR2 YYREEE (reference sequence). There are 14 residues in the CDR3. The CDR3 is CAITPSAFPETQYF. The CDR3 nucleotides read TGTGCCATTACGCCTAGCGCTTTCCCAGAGACCCAGTACTTC.

This clonotype was found many times. The rearrangement joins TRBV7-2 to TRBJ1-2; D ambiguous. CDR1 is SGHTA, CDR2 FQGNSA, per germline. Deletions cut 1 base from V and 11 bases from J, with 11 bases between. This CDR3 has 12 amino acids. The CDR3 DNA sequence: TGTGCCAGCAGCTTAGACGCAGGTGCTTACACCTTC. Protein sequence: CASSLDAGAYTF.

This clonotype was observed at least ten times. The rearrangement uses TRBV6-5 and TRBJ1-1; D perhaps matches TRBD1 (6 bases). Trimming stripped 0 bases from V and 5 bases from J, with 7 bases between. Per germline, CDR1 MNHEY and CDR2 SVGAGI. This CDR3 spans 13 amino acids. The CDR3 nucleotides are TGTGCCAGCAGTTACTCAGGGGGGACTGAAGCTTTCTTT. As protein: CASSYSGGTEAFF.

This clonotype appeared many times. The V and J genes are TRBV5-6 and TRBJ1-3, with 7 nucleotides matching TRBD1. V lost 0 bases to trimming and J lost 0 bases; unmatched junction nucleotides: 0. The CDR3 is 15 amino acids. CDR1 and CDR2 (germline): SGHDT, YYEEEE. In DNA, the CDR3 is TGTGCCAGCAGCTTGGGGACAGGCTCTGGAAACACCATATATTTT. This encodes CASSLGTGSGNTIYF.

This clonotype was seen ten or more times. This sequence joins TRBV27 and TRBJ1-5, with 7 bases fitting TRBD1. Germline V gene data show CDR1 as MNHEY and CDR2 as SMNVEV (reference sequence). This CDR3 region has 15 residues. The J segment lost 2 bases and the V segment lost 6 bases, leaving 7 bases of the junction unmatched. The CDR3 protein is CASRPQGFGNQPQHF. The DNA for the CDR3 is TGTGCCAGCAGGCCACAGGGGTTTGGCAATCAGCCCCAGCATTTT.

This clonotype occurred many times. CDR3 in DNA: TGTGCCAGCAGTCCCACCCCCGGGACTAGCGGGGGTACCACCTACGAGCAGTACTTC. Translation: CASSPTPGTSGGTTYEQYF. The chain is built from TRBV28 and TRBJ2-7; 14 positions agree with TRBD2. V was pared by 5 bases and J by 2 bases, with 14 bases of the junction left unmatched. The CDR3 has 19 amino acids. Per germline, CDR1 MDHEN and CDR2 SYDVKM.

This clonotype was seen at least ten times. CDR3 sequence reads: CASSSYSSGRALTQYF. The DNA of the CDR3 is TGTGCCAGCAGCTCCTACTCTAGCGGGAGGGCCTTAACGCAGTATTTT. This chain connects TRBV11-2 to TRBJ2-3; 12 nucleotides match TRBD2. The CDR3 consists of 16 residues. Germline V CDR1 and CDR2: SGHAT, FQNNGV. The trim removed 4 bases at V and 9 bases at J, leaving 11 bases unmatched.

This clonotype came up many times. The V and J genes are TRBV7-2 and TRBJ2-3; 7 bases fit TRBD2. The CDR3 is 14 amino acids. The V segment lost 3 bases and the J segment 9 bases; nucleotides outside the gene matches: 9. Germline-derived CDR1 and CDR2 are SGHTA and FQGNSA. CDR3 DNA sequence: TGTGCCAGCAGCTTGAGCCTAGCGGTGACCACGCAGTATTTT. Its translation is CASSLSLAVTTQYF.

In its sample, this clonotype was seen many times. The V gene is TRBV5-1, the J gene TRBJ1-5; unclear D gene. In germline, CDR1 is SGHRS, CDR2 YFSETQ. V lost 3 bases, J lost 9 bases, and 13 bases lay in between. This CDR3 is built from 13 residues. As DNA, the CDR3 is TGCGCCAGCAGCTATGAATCCCGGGGGCCCCAGCATTTT. Encoded protein: CASSYESRGPQHF.

There are many counts of this clonotype. The chain is built from TRBV10-3 and TRBJ2-1; 9 nucleotides match TRBD2. CDR1 ENHRY and CDR2 SYGVKD come from the germline V gene. The ends lost 9 bases at V and 4 bases at J; junction bases unmatched: 10. The CDR3 is 15 amino acids. CDR3 DNA sequence: TGTGCCATGGGGATAGCGGGGGAGGGGTACAATGAGCAGTTCTTC. Translating gives CAMGIAGEGYNEQFF.

With regard to this clonotype: This clone may be a read error of a much larger clone one base away. This chain joins TRBV20-1 and TRBJ2-3; D is ambiguous. This CDR3 is 12 amino acids long. Trimming shortened V by 2 bases and J by 1 base, and 4 bases separated the two germline ends. The germline gives CDR1 DFQATT, CDR2 SNEGSKA (reference sequence). In nucleotides, the CDR3 is TGCAGTGCTAGACAGGGCACAGATACGCAGTATTTT. Translating it yields CSARQGTDTQYF.

Ten or more counts support this clonotype. The rearrangement joins TRBV5-6 to TRBJ1-6; 9 nucleotides agree with TRBD1. After removal of 4 bases from V and 5 bases from J, the junction contained 7 bases not matched to a gene. Germline-derived CDR1 and CDR2 are SGHDT and YYEEEE. CDR3 length equals 16 residues. The DNA for the CDR3 is TGTGCCAGCAGCCCAGACGGGACAGGGAATAATTCACCCCTCCACTTT. This gives the protein CASSPDGTGNNSPLHF.

There are many counts of this clonotype. J is TRBJ1-1 and V is TRBV12-3 or TRBV12-4; D unresolved. Between the trimmed V and J ends, which lost 6 bases and 3 bases, there was a span of 5 bases. The CDR3 consists of 11 residues. CDR3 sequence (DNA): TGTGCCAGCAGATCGGACACTGAAGCTTTCTTT. This gives the protein CASRSDTEAFF.

This clonotype was detected ten times or more. The chain combines TRBV5-5 with TRBJ2-3; D is undetermined. Germline V gene data show CDR1 as SGHKS and CDR2 as YYEKEE (reference sequence). V lost 6 bases, J lost 2 bases, and 16 bases lay in between. The CDR3 totals 15 residues. Here the CDR3 reads CASTPRGDDTDTQYF. CDR3 coding DNA: TGTGCCAGCACCCCCCGTGGGGATGACACAGATACGCAGTATTTT.

On this clonotype: The junction differs from germline at one of its ends, possibly a read error. The chain carries TRBV11-2 and TRBJ1-5, with unresolved D. From germline, CDR1 is SGHAT and CDR2 FQNNGV. The length of the CDR3 is 13 residues. Here the CDR3 DNA reads TGTGCCAGCAGCTTATCTCTGGATCAGCCCCAGAATTTT. It specifies CASSLSLDQPQNF.

This clonotype was seen at least ten times. This chain links TRBV28 with TRBJ2-3, with TRBD2 as a possible D gene (6 bases). CDR1 is MDHEN, CDR2 SYDVKM, per germline. Trimming pared 3 bases from V and 4 bases from J, leaving 17 bases between. The CDR3 totals 16 residues. The CDR3 DNA reads TGTGCCAGCAGTTTGGGGGGAGTACAGGTACCAGATACGCAGTATTTT. Amino acids: CASSLGGVQVPDTQYF.

This clonotype was observed at least ten times. J is TRBJ1-2 and V is TRBV5-1; D ambiguous. Looked up from germline, CDR1 is SGHRS and CDR2 is YFSETQ. The CDR3 contains 11 residues. V dropped 0 bases and J dropped 8 bases, with 5 bases sitting between them. CDR3 bases: TGCGCCAGCAGCTTGGGGGGAGGCTACACCTTC. Its translation is CASSLGGGYTF.

In this sample, this clonotype turned up a few times. A much more abundant neighbour one base away suggests this may be a read error. The chain recombines TRBV7-2 with TRBJ2-6; perhaps TRBD1 as D (5 bases). Per the germline V gene, CDR1 is SGHTA and CDR2 is FQGNSA. CDR3 length: 15 residues. CDR3 residues: CASSLGHPGAKVLTF. The CDR3 DNA follows: TGTGCCAGCAGCTTAGGACACCCTGGGGCCAAAGTCCTGACTTTC.

At least ten counts were recorded for this clonotype. The chain's CDR3 is CATSDVVGPDTQYF. The CDR3 DNA reads TGTGCCACCAGTGATGTTGTTGGGCCAGATACGCAGTATTTT. The V and J genes are TRBV24-1 and TRBJ2-3, with D unresolved. V lost 3 bases, J lost 4 bases, and 10 bases lay in between. The germline V gene has CDR1 KGHDR and CDR2 SFDVKD. The CDR3 runs 14 residues.

This clonotype was counted at least ten times. The chain links TRBV30 to TRBJ1-1; D is uncertain. This CDR3 has 13 residues. Trimming shortened V by 3 bases and J by 4 bases, and 12 bases separated the two germline ends. Per germline, CDR1 GTSNPN and CDR2 SVGIG (reference sequence). In nucleotides, the CDR3 is TGTGCCTGGAGAAAGTCAGGATCCACTGAAGCTTTCTTT. Translated: CAWRKSGSTEAFF.

This clonotype was seen ten or more times. The chain combines TRBV2 with TRBJ1-1; D unclear. Germline assignment: CDR1 SNHLY and CDR2 FYNNEI. V lost 8 bases, J lost 3 bases, and 10 bases lay in between. The CDR3 has 12 residues. The CDR3, as DNA: TGTGCCAGCCGGTGGTACGACACTGAAGCTTTCTTT. Protein: CASRWYDTEAFF.

This clonotype has ten or more counts. The V call is TRBV5-1, the J call TRBJ2-7; D not resolved. V shed 0 bases and J shed 2 bases, with 9 bases lying between them. Germline-derived CDR1 and CDR2 are SGHRS and YFSETQ. The CDR3 runs 14 residues. The CDR3 spells CASSLDAGTYEQYF. In DNA form, the CDR3 reads TGCGCCAGCAGCTTGGATGCAGGAACCTACGAGCAGTACTTC.

This clonotype occurred many times. The genes are TRBV5-1 and TRBJ2-7; TRBD1 is a possible D gene (5 bases). There are 14 residues in the CDR3. Looked up from germline, CDR1 is SGHRS and CDR2 is YFSETQ. Trimming shortened V by 1 base and J by 5 bases, and 13 bases separated the two germline ends. CDR3 bases: TGCGCCAGCAGCTTGAACAGGCCTCCCGACGAGCAGTACTTC. It specifies CASSLNRPPDEQYF.

At least ten counts were recorded for this clonotype. The rearrangement links TRBV24-1 to TRBJ2-3; TRBD1 matches 8 bases. Germline V gene lookup returns CDR1 KGHDR and CDR2 SFDVKD. The CDR3 consists of 17 residues. With 7 bases clipped from V and 0 bases from J, the junction kept 11 bases outside the gene matches. The CDR3 reads CATSNISTGVSTDTQYF. Here the CDR3 DNA reads TGTGCCACCAGCAATATATCGACAGGGGTGAGCACAGATACGCAGTATTTT.

This clonotype was recorded many times. The CDR3 bases are TGTGCCAGCAGCTTAGTGTCGGGAACCTACTACGAGCAGTACTTC. Translated, it gives CASSLVSGTYYEQYF. The chain couples TRBV7-2 to TRBJ2-7; the D gene is possibly TRBD2 (5 bases). The CDR3 spans 15 residues. V gave up 1 base and J gave up 3 bases, with 13 bases separating them. Looked up from germline, CDR1 is SGHTA and CDR2 is FQGNSA.